The entry that follows covers one T cell receptor (beta chain) sequence. This entry is derived from a study of T cell changes during pregnancy in multiple sclerosis. Germline V gene lookup returns CDR1 LNHDA and CDR2 SQIVND (reference sequence). Germline trimming cut 5 bases from V and 4 bases from J; bases unmatched to any gene: 5. This CDR3 contains 14 residues. Generated by immunoSEQ multiplex PCR, the TCRdb table keeps only in-frame clones and is missing some. This sample has 30,000 to 50,000 clones; roughly nine tenths occur once, and the top ten carry more than 0.45%. V is TRBV19 and J is TRBJ1-1; TRBD1 matches 9 bases. Here the sequenced sample was CD4+ T cells from peripheral blood mononuclear cells, taken in the first trimester of pregnancy. The TCR originated in a female donor in good health, enrolled as a control in a pregnancy study. CDR3 sequence reads: CASSPDRGATEAFF. The CDR3 DNA sequence: TGTGCCAGTAGTCCGGACAGGGGAGCCACTGAAGCTTTCTTT.